This TCR beta chain was observed in a study of sequential checkpoint blockade in melanoma. Study as a whole: Maintenance nivolumab came after either treatment sequence.

Profiled with immunoSEQ multiplex PCR; TCRdb holds only in-frame clones, not every one. Altogether approximately 10,000 clones are present, about 86% being singletons, with the ten largest covering 40% to 65%. Germline CDR1 reads SGHRS; CDR2 reads YFSETQ. V dropped 3 bases and J dropped 5; count of bases not matched to a gene: 9. The CDR3 runs to 15 residues. The sample's treatment: randomized to nivolumab then ipilimumab (arm A) or the reverse (arm B). No patient had prior DNA-damaging chemotherapy. Sorted cells were live CD3+CD8+, lacking CD19 and CD56, from PBMCs. This chain joins TRBV5-1 and TRBJ2-5, with 8 bases lining up with TRBD1. This TCR was sampled from a human donor with melanoma. Sequenced material: CD8+ T cells sorted from blood (inferred from file names), taken from a patient given nivolumab and ipilimumab in sequence. The CDR3 here is CASSSATGVGETQYF. The CDR3 region has the DNA TGCGCCAGCAGCTCGGCGACAGGGGTGGGGGAGACCCAGTACTTC.